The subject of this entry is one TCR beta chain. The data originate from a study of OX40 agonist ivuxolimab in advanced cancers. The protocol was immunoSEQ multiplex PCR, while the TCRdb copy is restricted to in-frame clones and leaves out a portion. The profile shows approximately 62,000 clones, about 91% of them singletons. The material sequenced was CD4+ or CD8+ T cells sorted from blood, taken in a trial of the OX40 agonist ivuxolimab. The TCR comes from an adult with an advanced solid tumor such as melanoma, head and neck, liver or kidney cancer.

In DNA, the CDR3 is TGTGCCAGCAGTTACTCGATCCAGGGGGGCTCAGATACGCAGTATTTT. Translating gives CASSYSIQGGSDTQYF. The chain links TRBV6-5 to TRBJ2-3, with D possibly being TRBD1 (7 bases). Germline lookup yields CDR1 MNHEY and CDR2 SVGAGI. Between the trimmed V and J ends, which lost 0 bases and 4 bases, there was a span of 14 bases. The CDR3 totals 16 residues.